The 10 T cell receptor beta chains reported below all come from one sample, sequenced in a study of blood T cell repertoires in COVID-19. The table came from immunoSEQ multiplex PCR; TCRdb's copy has only in-frame clones and leaves some out. The table shows about 86,000 clones, with approximately 80% occurring only once. The sequencing input was peripheral blood. The receptors stem from a man in his fifties with acute or convalescent COVID-19.

The chain is built from TRBV18 and TRBJ1-2; 8 positions match TRBD1. The V gene end was trimmed by 0 bases and the J gene end by 4 bases; junction bases not matched to a gene: 1. Per the germline V gene, CDR1 is KGHSH and CDR2 is LQKENI. This CDR3 is 14 amino acids long. CDR3 protein: CASSPPTGAYGYTF. The DNA for the CDR3 is TGTGCCAGCTCACCACCGACAGGGGCCTATGGCTACACCTTC. Complete variable domain (other parts from reference TRBV18 and TRBJ1-2): NAGVMQNPRHLVRRRGQEARLRCSPMKGHSHVYWYRQLPEEGLKFMVYLQKENIIDESGMPKERFSAEFPKEGPSILRIQQVVRGDSAAYFCASSPPTGAYGYTFGSGTRLTVV.

The DNA for the CDR3 is TGTGCCAGCAGTTACGGGGGCCAATACGAGCAGTACTTC. Its translation: CASSYGGQYEQYF. This chain joins TRBV6-2 or TRBV6-3 and TRBJ2-7; D perhaps matches TRBD1 (6 bases). Trimming shortened V by 2 bases and J by 4 bases, and 9 bases separated the two germline ends. The CDR3 totals 13 residues. From germline, CDR1 is MNHEY and CDR2 SVGEGT.

The rearrangement links TRBV9 to TRBJ2-2, with D possibly matching TRBD1 (5 bases). Trimming left V 4 bases short and J 6 bases short, with 10 bases between. The CDR3 consists of 13 residues. CDR1 is SGDLS, CDR2 YYNGEE, per germline. CDR3 in amino acids: CASSLQDPGELFF. The CDR3 DNA is TGTGCCAGCAGCTTACAGGATCCCGGGGAGCTGTTTTTT.

This clone has a handful of counts. This chain's CDR3 is CASSFSGDRGYEQYF. CDR3 sequence (DNA): TGTGCCAGCAGCTTTAGCGGGGACAGGGGGTACGAGCAGTACTTC. The chain carries TRBV7-9 and TRBJ2-7; 11 nucleotides line up with TRBD1. The CDR3 is 15 residues long. The junction had 5 bases not matched to a gene; V was cut back by 3 bases and J by 4 bases. Germline V gene data show CDR1 as SEHNR and CDR2 as FQNEAQ (reference sequence).

This sequence joins TRBV24-1 and TRBJ2-5; 11 nucleotides match TRBD2. J lost 2 bases, V lost 5 bases, and 9 bases had no gene match. Germline CDR1 reads KGHDR; CDR2 reads SFDVKD. CDR3 size: 17 residues. CDR3 DNA sequence: TGTGCCACCAGTGGGACCCTCGGGACTAGCGGACAAGAGACCCAGTACTTC. Translation: CATSGTLGTSGQETQYF.

This clone was counted only a few times. J is TRBJ2-2 and V is TRBV19; 7 bases fit TRBD1. The CDR3 extends over 18 amino acids. Germline lookup yields CDR1 LNHDA and CDR2 SQIVND (reference sequence). Trimming at V came to 0 bases and at J to 2 bases, leaving 9 bases not matched to a gene. CDR3 protein: CASSIDRWGQSNTGELFF. The CDR3 DNA sequence: TGTGCCAGTAGTATAGATCGCTGGGGACAGAGTAACACCGGGGAGCTGTTTTTT.

The rearrangement links TRBV5-1 to TRBJ1-3; 8 bases agree with TRBD1. Unmatched junction bases numbered 9, after V lost 3 bases and J lost 4 bases. Germline V gene data show CDR1 as SGHRS and CDR2 as YFSETQ. This CDR3 is built from 16 residues. The CDR3 loop is CASSSGGEHIGNTIYF. The CDR3 DNA reads as TGCGCCAGCAGCTCAGGGGGCGAGCACATAGGAAACACCATATATTTT.

The V and J genes are TRBV19 and TRBJ2-1; 8 nucleotides align to TRBD2. There are 13 residues in the CDR3. The germline V gene encodes CDR1 LNHDA and CDR2 SQIVND (reference sequence). Losses at the gene ends were 4 bases for V and 9 bases for J; bases not matched to a gene: 5. The CDR3 loop is CASSNQRESEQFF. In nucleotides, the CDR3 is TGTGCCAGTAGTAACCAGCGGGAGAGTGAGCAGTTCTTC.

The chain has TRBV11-3 and TRBJ2-7; maybe TRBD2 (6 bases). CDR3 size: 12 residues. Germline V gene sequence: CDR1 SGHNT, CDR2 YENEEA. The V end lost 5 bases, the J end lost 7 bases, and 12 bases lay between the germline ends. CDR3 protein: CASSADRGEQYF. CDR3 nucleotide sequence: TGTGCCAGCAGCGCTGACCGGGGGGAGCAGTACTTC. Full variable domain (rest looked up from reference TRBV11-3 and TRBJ2-7): EAGVVQSPRYKIIEKKQPVAFWCNPISGHNTLYWYLQNLGQGPELLIRYENEEAVDDSQLPKDRFSAERLKGVDSTLKIQPAELGDSAVYLCASSADRGEQYFGPGTRLTVT.

The chain uses TRBV6-5 and TRBJ1-5, with D tentatively TRBD1 (6 bases). CDR3 length: 15 residues. CDR1 is MNHEY, CDR2 SVGAGI, per germline. V lost 6 bases and J 11 bases, leaving 23 bases between the germline ends. Written as DNA, the CDR3 is TGTGCCAGCAGAGACCGACAGGCGGGGGTTTTGGCCCAGCATTTT. It encodes CASRDRQAGVLAQHF.